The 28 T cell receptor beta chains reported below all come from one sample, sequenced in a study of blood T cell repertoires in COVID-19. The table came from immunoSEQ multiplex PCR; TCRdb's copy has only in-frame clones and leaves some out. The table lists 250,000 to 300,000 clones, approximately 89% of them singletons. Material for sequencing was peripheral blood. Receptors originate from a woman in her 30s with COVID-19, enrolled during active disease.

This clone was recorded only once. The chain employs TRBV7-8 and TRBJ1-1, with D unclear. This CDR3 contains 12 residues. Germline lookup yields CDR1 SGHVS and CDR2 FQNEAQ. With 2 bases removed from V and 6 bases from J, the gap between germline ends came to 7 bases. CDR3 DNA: TGTGCCAGCAGCTTAAATAGCCCTGAAGCTTTCTTT. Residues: CASSLNSPEAFF.

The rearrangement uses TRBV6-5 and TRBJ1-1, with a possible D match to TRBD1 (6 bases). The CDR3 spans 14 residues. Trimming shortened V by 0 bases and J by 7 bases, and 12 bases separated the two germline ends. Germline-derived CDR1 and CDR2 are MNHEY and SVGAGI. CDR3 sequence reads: CASSYSGTLREAFF. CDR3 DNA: TGTGCCAGCAGTTACTCGGGGACACTCCGTGAAGCTTTCTTT.

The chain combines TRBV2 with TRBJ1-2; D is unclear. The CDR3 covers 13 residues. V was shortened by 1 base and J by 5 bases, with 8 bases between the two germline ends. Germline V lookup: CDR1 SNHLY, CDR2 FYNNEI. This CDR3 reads CASSEGRGYGYTF. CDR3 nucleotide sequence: TGTGCCAGCAGTGAAGGGAGAGGTTATGGCTACACCTTC.

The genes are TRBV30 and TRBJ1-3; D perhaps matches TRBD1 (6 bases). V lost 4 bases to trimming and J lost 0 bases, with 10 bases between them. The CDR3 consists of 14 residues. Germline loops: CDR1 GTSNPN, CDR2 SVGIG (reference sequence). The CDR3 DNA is TGTGCCTGGACCGGACAGAGCTCTGGAAACACCATATATTTT. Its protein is CAWTGQSSGNTIYF.

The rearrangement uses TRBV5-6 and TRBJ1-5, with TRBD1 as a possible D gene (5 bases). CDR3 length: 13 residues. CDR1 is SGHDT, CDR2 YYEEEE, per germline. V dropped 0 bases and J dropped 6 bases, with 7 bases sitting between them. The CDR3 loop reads CASSLARAQPQHF. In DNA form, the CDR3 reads TGTGCCAGCAGCTTGGCCAGGGCTCAGCCCCAGCATTTT.

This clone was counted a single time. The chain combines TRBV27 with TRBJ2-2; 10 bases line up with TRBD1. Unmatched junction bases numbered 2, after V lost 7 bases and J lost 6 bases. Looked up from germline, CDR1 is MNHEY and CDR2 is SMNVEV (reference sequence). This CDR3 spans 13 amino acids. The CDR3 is CASTDRGAGELFF. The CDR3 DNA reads TGTGCCAGCACGGACAGGGGGGCCGGGGAGCTGTTTTTT.

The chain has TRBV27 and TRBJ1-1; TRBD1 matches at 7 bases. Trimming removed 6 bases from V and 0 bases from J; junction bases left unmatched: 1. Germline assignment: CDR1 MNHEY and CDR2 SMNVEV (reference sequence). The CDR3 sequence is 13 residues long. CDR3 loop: CASRQGMNTEAFF. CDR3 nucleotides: TGTGCCAGCAGACAGGGGATGAACACTGAAGCTTTCTTT.

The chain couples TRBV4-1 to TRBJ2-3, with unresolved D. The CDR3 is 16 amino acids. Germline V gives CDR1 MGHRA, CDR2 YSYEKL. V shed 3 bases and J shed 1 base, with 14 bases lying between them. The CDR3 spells CASSHLRVLGTDTQYF. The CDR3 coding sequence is TGCGCCAGCAGCCACCTCCGGGTCCTGGGCACAGATACGCAGTATTTT.

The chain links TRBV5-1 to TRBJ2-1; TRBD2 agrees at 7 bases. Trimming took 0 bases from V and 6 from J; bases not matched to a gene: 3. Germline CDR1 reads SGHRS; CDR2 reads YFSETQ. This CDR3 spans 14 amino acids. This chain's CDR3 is CASSLGGGPNEQFF. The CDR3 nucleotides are TGCGCCAGCAGCTTGGGGGGAGGGCCCAATGAGCAGTTCTTC.

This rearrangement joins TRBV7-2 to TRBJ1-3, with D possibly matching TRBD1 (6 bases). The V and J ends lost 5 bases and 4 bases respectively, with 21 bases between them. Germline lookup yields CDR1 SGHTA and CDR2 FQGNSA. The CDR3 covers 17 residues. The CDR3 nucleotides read TGTGCCAGCAGCAGAAGCCAGTCAGGGGTAACAGGAAACACCATATATTTT. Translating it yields CASSRSQSGVTGNTIYF.

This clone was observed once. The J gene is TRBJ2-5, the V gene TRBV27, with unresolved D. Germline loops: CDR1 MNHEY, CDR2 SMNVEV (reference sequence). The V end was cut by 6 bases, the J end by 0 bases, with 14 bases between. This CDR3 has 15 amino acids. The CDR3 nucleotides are TGTGCCAGCAGCCCCCCCGAGGCGTACCAAGAGACCCAGTACTTC. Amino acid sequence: CASSPPEAYQETQYF.

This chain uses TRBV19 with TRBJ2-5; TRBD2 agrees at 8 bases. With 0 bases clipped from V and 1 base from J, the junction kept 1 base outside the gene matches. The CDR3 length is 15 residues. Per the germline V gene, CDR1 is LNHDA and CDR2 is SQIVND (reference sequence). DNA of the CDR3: TGTGCCAGTAGTATAGAAGGGACTAGCCAAGAGACCCAGTACTTC. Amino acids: CASSIEGTSQETQYF.

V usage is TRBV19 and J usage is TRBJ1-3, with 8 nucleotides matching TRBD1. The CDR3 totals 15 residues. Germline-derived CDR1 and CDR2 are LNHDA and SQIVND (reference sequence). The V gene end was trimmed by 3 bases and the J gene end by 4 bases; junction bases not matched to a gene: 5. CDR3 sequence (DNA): TGTGCCAGTAGTATGTGGGGGACAGGCGGAAACACCATATATTTT. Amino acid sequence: CASSMWGTGGNTIYF.

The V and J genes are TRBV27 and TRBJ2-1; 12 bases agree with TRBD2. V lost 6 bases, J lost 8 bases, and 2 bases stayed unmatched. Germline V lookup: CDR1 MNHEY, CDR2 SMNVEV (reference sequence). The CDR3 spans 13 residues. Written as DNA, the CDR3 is TGTGCCAGCAGGACTAGCGGGGGTCATGAGCAGTTCTTC. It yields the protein CASRTSGGHEQFF.

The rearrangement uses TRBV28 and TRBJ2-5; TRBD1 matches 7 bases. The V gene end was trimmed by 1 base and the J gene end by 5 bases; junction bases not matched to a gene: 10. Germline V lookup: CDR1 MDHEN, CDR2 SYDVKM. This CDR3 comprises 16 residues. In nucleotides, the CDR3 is TGTGCCAGCAGTTTATCCCGACAGGGTTCGGGGGAGACCCAGTACTTC. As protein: CASSLSRQGSGETQYF.

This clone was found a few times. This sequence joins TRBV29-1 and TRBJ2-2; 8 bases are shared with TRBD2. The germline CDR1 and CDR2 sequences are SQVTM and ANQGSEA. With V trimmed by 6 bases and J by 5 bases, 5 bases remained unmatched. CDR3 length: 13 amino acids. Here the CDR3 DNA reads TGCAGCGTGATGACTAGCGCTACCGGGGAGCTGTTTTTT. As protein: CSVMTSATGELFF.

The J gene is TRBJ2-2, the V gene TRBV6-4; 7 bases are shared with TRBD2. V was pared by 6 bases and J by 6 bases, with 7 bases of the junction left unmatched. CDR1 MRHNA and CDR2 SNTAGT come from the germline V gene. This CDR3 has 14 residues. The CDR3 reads CASSETSFAGELFF. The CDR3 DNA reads TGTGCCAGCAGCGAGACTAGCTTCGCCGGGGAGCTGTTTTTT.

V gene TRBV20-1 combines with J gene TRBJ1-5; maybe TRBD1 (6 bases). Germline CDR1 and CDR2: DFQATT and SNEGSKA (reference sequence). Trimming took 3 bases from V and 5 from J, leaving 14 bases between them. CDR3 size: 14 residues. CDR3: CSASRGGPDQPQHF. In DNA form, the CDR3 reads TGCAGTGCTAGTCGGGGGGGGCCTGATCAGCCCCAGCATTTT.

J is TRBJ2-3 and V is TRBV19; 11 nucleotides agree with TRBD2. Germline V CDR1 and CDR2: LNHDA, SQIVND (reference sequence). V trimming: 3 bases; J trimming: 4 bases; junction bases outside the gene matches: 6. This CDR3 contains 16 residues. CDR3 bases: TGTGCCAGTAGTATGATAGCGGGAGGGCCGGCAGATACGCAGTATTTT. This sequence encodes CASSMIAGGPADTQYF.

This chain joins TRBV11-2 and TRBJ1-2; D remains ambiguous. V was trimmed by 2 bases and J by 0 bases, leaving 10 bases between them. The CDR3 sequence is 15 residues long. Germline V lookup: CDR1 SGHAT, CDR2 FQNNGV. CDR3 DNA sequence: TGTGCCAGCAGCTTAAACAGCTACTCTAACTATGGCTACACCTTC. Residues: CASSLNSYSNYGYTF.

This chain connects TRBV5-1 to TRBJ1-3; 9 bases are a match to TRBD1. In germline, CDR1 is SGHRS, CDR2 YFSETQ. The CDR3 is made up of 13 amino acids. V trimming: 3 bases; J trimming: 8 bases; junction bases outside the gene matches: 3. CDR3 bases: TGCGCCAGCAGCTACAGACAGGGGGACACCATATATTTT. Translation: CASSYRQGDTIYF.

In DNA, the CDR3 is TGTGCCACCAGTGACTCGGGACTAAGTGGGGAGACCCAGTACTTC. Its protein is CATSDSGLSGETQYF. The rearrangement links TRBV24-1 to TRBJ2-5; 7 nucleotides line up with TRBD2. V shed 4 bases, J shed 5 bases, and the junction held 9 bases outside the gene matches. The CDR3 spans 15 residues. In germline, CDR1 is KGHDR, CDR2 SFDVKD.

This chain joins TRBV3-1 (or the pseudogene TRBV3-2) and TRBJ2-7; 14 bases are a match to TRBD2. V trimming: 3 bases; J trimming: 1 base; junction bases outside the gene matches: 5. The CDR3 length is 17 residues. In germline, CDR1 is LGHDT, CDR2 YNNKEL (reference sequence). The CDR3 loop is CASSHGLAGGRSYEQYF. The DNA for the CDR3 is TGTGCCAGCAGCCACGGACTAGCGGGAGGAAGGTCCTACGAGCAGTACTTC.

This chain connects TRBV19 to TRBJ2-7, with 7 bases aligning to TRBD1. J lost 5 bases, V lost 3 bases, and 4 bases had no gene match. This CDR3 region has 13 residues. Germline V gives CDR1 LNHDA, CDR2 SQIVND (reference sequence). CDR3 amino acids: CASSMTGFNEQYF. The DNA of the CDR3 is TGTGCCAGTAGTATGACAGGGTTCAACGAGCAGTACTTC.

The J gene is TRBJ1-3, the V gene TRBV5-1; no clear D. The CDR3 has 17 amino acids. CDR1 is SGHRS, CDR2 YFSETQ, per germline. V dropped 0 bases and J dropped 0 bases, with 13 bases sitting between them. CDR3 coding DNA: TGCGCCAGCAGCTTGGTCAGAGGGAGCCTCTCTGGAAACACCATATATTTT. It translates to CASSLVRGSLSGNTIYF.

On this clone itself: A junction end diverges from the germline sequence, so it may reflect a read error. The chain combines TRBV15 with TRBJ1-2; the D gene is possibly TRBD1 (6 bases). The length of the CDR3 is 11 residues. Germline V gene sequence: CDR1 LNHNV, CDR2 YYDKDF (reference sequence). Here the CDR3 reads CATSRDRDTLF. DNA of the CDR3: TGTGCCACCAGCAGAGACCGGGACACCCTTTTC.

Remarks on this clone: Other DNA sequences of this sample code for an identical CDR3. CDR3 DNA sequence: TGTGCCAGCAGCTTGGGACTGAACTATGGCTACACCTTC. Its protein product is CASSLGLNYGYTF. The chain has TRBV5-4 and TRBJ1-2; D gene unclear. The V and J ends lost 0 bases and 2 bases respectively, with 5 bases between them. The length of the CDR3 is 13 residues. Germline CDR1 and CDR2: SGHNT and YYREEE (reference sequence).

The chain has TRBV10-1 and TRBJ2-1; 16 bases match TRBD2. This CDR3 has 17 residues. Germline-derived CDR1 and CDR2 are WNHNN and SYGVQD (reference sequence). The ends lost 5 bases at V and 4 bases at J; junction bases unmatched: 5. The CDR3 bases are TGCGCCAGCAGTCCGGGACTAGCGGGAGGGCGGTACAATGAGCAGTTCTTC. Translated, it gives CASSPGLAGGRYNEQFF.